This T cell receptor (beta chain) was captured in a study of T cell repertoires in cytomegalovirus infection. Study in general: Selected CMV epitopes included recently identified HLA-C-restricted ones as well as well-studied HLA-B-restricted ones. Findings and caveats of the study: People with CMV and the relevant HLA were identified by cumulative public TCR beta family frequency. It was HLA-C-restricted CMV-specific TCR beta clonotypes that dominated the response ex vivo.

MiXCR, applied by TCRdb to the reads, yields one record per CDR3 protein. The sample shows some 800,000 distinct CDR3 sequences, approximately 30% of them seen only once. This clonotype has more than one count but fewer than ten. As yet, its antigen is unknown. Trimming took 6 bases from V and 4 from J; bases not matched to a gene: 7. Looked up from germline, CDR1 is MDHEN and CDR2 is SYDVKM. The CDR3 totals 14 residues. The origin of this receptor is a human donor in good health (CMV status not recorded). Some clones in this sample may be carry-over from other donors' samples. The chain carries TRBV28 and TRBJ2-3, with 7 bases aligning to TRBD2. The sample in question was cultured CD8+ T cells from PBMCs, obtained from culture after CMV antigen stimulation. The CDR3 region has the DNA TGTGCCAGCAGACGACTAGCATCCGCAGATACGCAGTATTTT. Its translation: CASRRLASADTQYF.